Following are 15 T cell receptor beta chains from one sample sequenced in a study of identifying expanded T cells in peripheral blood. The method was immunoSEQ multiplex PCR; TCRdb's version includes in-frame clones alone and lacks a portion of them. The table lists 90,000 to 120,000 clones, around nine tenths of them singletons. Material: blood. All receptors come from a person aged 18 to 75 in good health.

The chain joins TRBV5-6 to TRBJ1-1; TRBD1 aligns across 7 bases. Per the germline V gene, CDR1 is SGHDT and CDR2 is YYEEEE. The CDR3 has 14 residues. With 2 bases clipped from V and 1 base from J, the junction kept 2 bases outside the gene matches. CDR3 sequence reads: CASSFPGGNTEAFF. CDR3 in DNA: TGTGCCAGCAGCTTCCCAGGGGGGAACACTGAAGCTTTCTTT.

The J gene is TRBJ1-2, the V gene TRBV10-3; D is uncertain. This CDR3 is built from 14 residues. V lost 6 bases to trimming and J lost 5 bases, with 16 bases between them. Germline values: CDR1 ENHRY, CDR2 SYGVKD. The CDR3 nucleotides read TGTGCCATCAGGAGGGAGGACGGAGGATATGGCTACACCTTC. Translated, it gives CAIRREDGGYGYTF.

This clone is a singleton in its sample. V gene TRBV7-2 combines with J gene TRBJ2-7; TRBD1 agrees at 12 bases. CDR1 is SGHTA, CDR2 FQGNSA, per germline. This CDR3 spans 14 amino acids. Unmatched junction bases numbered 6, after V lost 5 bases and J lost 7 bases. The CDR3 protein is CASSTGTGGREQYF. CDR3 DNA sequence: TGTGCCAGCAGCACCGGGACAGGGGGCCGGGAGCAGTACTTC.

Here the CDR3 DNA reads TGTGCCAGTAGTATAGTGCTTCAGGGGCCCACTGAAGCTTTCTTT. It is translated as CASSIVLQGPTEAFF. The chain employs TRBV19 and TRBJ1-1; weak D call: TRBD1 (6 bases). V was cut by 1 base and J by 4 bases, with 13 bases left in between. Germline V gives CDR1 LNHDA, CDR2 SQIVND (reference sequence). The CDR3 is 15 residues long.

The rearrangement links TRBV7-9 to TRBJ1-1; possibly TRBD1 for D (6 bases). The CDR3 length is 15 residues. The V end lost 1 base, the J end lost 3 bases, and 12 bases lay between the germline ends. Per germline, CDR1 SEHNR and CDR2 FQNEAQ (reference sequence). The CDR3 sequence is CASSLVGGAYTEAFF. The CDR3 DNA is TGTGCCAGCAGCTTAGTTGGGGGGGCTTACACTGAAGCTTTCTTT.

This rearrangement joins TRBV14 to TRBJ1-1; D gene unclear. This CDR3 has 13 residues. The V end lost 4 bases, the J end lost 7 bases, and 13 bases lay between the germline ends. Germline assignment: CDR1 SGHDN and CDR2 FVKESK. CDR3 amino acids: CASSPRTDGEAFF. CDR3 coding DNA: TGTGCCAGCAGCCCTAGGACGGATGGTGAAGCTTTCTTT.

This clone was observed a single time. The rearrangement joins TRBV6-1 to TRBJ1-6, with 11 positions matching TRBD1. The junction had 3 bases not matched to a gene; V was cut back by 4 bases and J by 7 bases. The germline V gene encodes CDR1 MNHNS and CDR2 SASEGT. The CDR3 extends over 15 amino acids. CDR3 residues: CASSVGTGGNSPLHF. In nucleotides, the CDR3 is TGTGCCAGCAGTGTGGGGACAGGGGGGAATTCACCCCTCCACTTT.

This clone has just one count. The chain uses TRBV2 and TRBJ1-4, with D perhaps TRBD1 (6 bases). Germline V gene lookup returns CDR1 SNHLY and CDR2 FYNNEI. The ends were cut back, 6 bases at V and 0 bases at J, with 11 bases in the middle. The CDR3 is 15 amino acids. The CDR3 region is CASRQGPTTNEKLFF. In nucleotides, the CDR3 is TGTGCCAGCAGGCAGGGGCCAACAACTAATGAAAAACTGTTTTTT.

V usage is TRBV5-1 and J usage is TRBJ2-1; D tentatively fits TRBD1 or TRBD2 (6 bases each). CDR1 and CDR2 (germline): SGHRS, YFSETQ. CDR3 length equals 16 residues. V was shortened by 0 bases and J by 16 bases, with 26 bases between the two germline ends. As DNA, the CDR3 is TGCGCCAGCAGCTTGGTTTCGGGGGCGGCAGGCCGTTTTGAATTCTTC. It is translated as CASSLVSGAAGRFEFF.

The chain has TRBV18 and TRBJ1-2; 7 positions agree with TRBD1. The CDR3 loop spans 12 amino acids. Germline V gives CDR1 KGHSH, CDR2 LQKENI. Trimming took 3 bases from V and 8 from J; bases not matched to a gene: 3. The CDR3 DNA reads TGTGCCAGCTCACCCGGGACAGACGGCTACACCTTC. This encodes CASSPGTDGYTF.

J is TRBJ2-6 and V is TRBV28; D is uncertain. Trimming removed 8 bases at V and 0 bases at J, with 2 bases between. Looked up from germline, CDR1 is MDHEN and CDR2 is SYDVKM. The length of the CDR3 is 12 residues. This chain's CDR3 is CASGSGANVLTF. The DNA for the CDR3 is TGTGCCAGCGGCTCTGGGGCCAACGTCCTGACTTTC.

This clone was counted between two and nine times. This chain joins TRBV7-6 and TRBJ1-6; D gene ambiguous. Between the trimmed V and J ends, which lost 3 bases and 2 bases, there was a span of 5 bases. The CDR3 spans 14 residues. CDR1 is SGHVS, CDR2 FNYEAQ, per germline. The DNA of the CDR3 is TGTGCCAGCAGCTTGTCCCCCTATAATTCACCCCTCCACTTT. This translates into CASSLSPYNSPLHF.

The CDR3 reads CAWSGGGQPYEQYF. CDR3 in DNA: TGTGCCTGGAGTGGTGGGGGACAGCCCTACGAGCAGTACTTC. The chain uses TRBV30 and TRBJ2-7, with 7 nucleotides matching TRBD1. This CDR3 contains 14 residues. Per germline, CDR1 GTSNPN and CDR2 SVGIG (reference sequence). V shed 1 base and J 2 bases; nucleotides not matched to a gene: 5.

The genes are TRBV2 and TRBJ1-2, with D uncertain. Germline CDR1 is SNHLY and CDR2 is FYNNEI. V was cut by 2 bases and J by 4 bases, with 8 bases left in between. CDR3 size: 13 residues. The CDR3 coding sequence is TGTGCCAGCAGTGAATGGGAGACCTATGGCTACACCTTC. Translating it yields CASSEWETYGYTF.

The V and J genes are TRBV29-1 and TRBJ2-3; D call uncertain. V lost 1 base and J 3 bases, leaving 5 bases between the germline ends. Looked up from germline, CDR1 is SQVTM and CDR2 is ANQGSEA. The CDR3 spans 12 residues. This CDR3 is CSVEASTDTQYF. CDR3 DNA sequence: TGCAGCGTTGAAGCATCTACAGATACGCAGTATTTT.